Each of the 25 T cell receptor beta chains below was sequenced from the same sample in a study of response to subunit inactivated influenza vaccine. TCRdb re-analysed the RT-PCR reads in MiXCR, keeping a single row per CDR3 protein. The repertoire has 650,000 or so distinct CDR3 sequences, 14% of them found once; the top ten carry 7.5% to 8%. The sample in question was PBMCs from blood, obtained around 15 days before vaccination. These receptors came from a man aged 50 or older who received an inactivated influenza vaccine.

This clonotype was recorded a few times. As DNA, the CDR3 is TGTGCCAGCAGTTTCCCCGGGACTCTTACGCAGTATTTT. Translated: CASSFPGTLTQYF. The rearrangement uses TRBV6-2 or TRBV6-3 and TRBJ2-3; D may be TRBD2 (6 bases). In germline, CDR1 is MNHEY, CDR2 SVGEGT. With 4 bases removed from V and 8 bases from J, the gap between germline ends came to 13 bases. The CDR3 length is 13 residues.

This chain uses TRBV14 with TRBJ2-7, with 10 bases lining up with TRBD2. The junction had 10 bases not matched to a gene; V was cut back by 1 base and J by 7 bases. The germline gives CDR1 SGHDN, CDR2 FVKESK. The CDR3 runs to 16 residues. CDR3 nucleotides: TGTGCCAGCAGCCAAGGATTGACTAGCGGGCTTTCGGAGCAGTACTTC. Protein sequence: CASSQGLTSGLSEQYF.

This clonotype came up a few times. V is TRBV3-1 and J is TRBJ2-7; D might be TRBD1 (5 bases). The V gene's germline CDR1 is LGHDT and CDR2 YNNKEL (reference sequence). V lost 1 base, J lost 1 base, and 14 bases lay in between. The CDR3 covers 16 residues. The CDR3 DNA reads TGTGCCAGCAGCCAAGCTATAGACAGCGTATCCTACGAGCAGTACTTC. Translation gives CASSQAIDSVSYEQYF.

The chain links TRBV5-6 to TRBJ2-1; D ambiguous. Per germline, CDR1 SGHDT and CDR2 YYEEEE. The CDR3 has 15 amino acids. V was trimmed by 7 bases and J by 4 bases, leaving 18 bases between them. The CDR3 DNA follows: TGTGCCAGCCGGCCTTGGATAGTAGAATACAATGAGCAGTTCTTC. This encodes CASRPWIVEYNEQFF.

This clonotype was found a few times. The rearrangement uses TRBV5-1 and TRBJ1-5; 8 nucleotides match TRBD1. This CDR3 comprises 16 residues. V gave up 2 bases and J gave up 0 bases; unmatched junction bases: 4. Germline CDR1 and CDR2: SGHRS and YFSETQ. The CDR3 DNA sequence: TGCGCCAGCAGCTTAGGACAGGGTAATAGCAATCAGCCCCAGCATTTT. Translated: CASSLGQGNSNQPQHF.

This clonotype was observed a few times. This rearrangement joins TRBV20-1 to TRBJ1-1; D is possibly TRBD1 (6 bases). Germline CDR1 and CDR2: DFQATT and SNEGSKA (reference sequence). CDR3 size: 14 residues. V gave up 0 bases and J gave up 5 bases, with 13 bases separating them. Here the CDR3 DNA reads TGCAGTGCTAGAGAAGGGGGGCGCCGGACTGAAGCTTTCTTT. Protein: CSAREGGRRTEAFF.

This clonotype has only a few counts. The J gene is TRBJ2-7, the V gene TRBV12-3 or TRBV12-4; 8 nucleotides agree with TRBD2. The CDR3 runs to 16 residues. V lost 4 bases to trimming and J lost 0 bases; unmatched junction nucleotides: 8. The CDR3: CASSSRRTSRSYEQYF. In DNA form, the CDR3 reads TGTGCCAGCAGTTCCCGGAGGACTAGCCGCTCCTACGAGCAGTACTTC.

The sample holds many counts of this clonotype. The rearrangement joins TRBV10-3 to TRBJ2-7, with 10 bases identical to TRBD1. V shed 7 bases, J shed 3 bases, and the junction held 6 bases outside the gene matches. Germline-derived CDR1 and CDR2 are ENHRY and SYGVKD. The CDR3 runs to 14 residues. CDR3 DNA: TGTGCCATCACCCCCGGGACAGGGGACTACGAGCAGTACTTC. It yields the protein CAITPGTGDYEQYF.

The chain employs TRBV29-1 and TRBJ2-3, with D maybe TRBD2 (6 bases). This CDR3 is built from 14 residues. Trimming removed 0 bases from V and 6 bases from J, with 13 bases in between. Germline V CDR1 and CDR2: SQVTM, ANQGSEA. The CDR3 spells CSVEDRAEGDTQYF. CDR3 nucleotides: TGCAGCGTTGAAGATAGGGCGGAGGGCGATACGCAGTATTTT.

The CDR3 DNA reads as TGTGCCAGCAGCGTTTCCCTTAGCGGGAGCACAGATACGCAGTATTTT. Translating gives CASSVSLSGSTDTQYF. The V and J genes are TRBV7-9 and TRBJ2-3; 7 bases agree with TRBD2. Germline V gene sequence: CDR1 SEHNR, CDR2 FQNEAQ (reference sequence). Trimming removed 5 bases from V and 0 bases from J; junction bases left unmatched: 8. The CDR3 totals 16 residues.

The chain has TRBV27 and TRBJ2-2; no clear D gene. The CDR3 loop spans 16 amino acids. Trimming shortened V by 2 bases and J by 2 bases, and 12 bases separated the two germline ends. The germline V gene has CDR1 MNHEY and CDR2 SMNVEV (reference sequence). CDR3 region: CASSLKVPQNTGELFF. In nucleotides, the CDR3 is TGTGCCAGCAGTTTAAAGGTCCCACAAAACACCGGGGAGCTGTTTTTT.

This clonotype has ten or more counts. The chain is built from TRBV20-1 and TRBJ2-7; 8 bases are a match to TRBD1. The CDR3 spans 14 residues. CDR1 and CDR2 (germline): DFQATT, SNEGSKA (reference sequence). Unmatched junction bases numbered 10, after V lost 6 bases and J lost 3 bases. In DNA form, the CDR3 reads TGCAGTGCCCCGGCCCACGGACAGGGCTACGAGCAGTACTTC. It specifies CSAPAHGQGYEQYF.

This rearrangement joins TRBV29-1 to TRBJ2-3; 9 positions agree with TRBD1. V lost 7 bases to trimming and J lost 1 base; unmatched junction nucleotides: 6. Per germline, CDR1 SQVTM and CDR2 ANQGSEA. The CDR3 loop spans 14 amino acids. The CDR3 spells CSGGRTGGTDTQYF. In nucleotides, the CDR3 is TGCAGCGGGGGCCGGACAGGGGGCACAGATACGCAGTATTTT.

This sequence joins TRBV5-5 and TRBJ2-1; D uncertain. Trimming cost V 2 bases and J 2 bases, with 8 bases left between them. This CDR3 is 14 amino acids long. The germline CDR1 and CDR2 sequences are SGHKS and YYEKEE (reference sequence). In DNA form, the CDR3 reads TGTGCCAGCAGCTTAATTCTGACCTACAATGAGCAGTTCTTC. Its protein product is CASSLILTYNEQFF.

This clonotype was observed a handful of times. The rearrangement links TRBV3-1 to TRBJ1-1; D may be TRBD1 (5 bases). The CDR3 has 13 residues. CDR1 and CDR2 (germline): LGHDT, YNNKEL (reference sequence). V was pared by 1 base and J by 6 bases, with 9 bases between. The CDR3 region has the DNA TGTGCCAGCAGCCAAGGTCAGGGCTCTGAAGCTTTCTTT. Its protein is CASSQGQGSEAFF.

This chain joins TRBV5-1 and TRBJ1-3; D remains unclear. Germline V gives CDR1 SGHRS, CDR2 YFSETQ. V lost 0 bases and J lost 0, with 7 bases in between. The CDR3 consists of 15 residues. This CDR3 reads CASSLGQASGNTIYF. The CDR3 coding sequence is TGCGCCAGCAGCTTGGGGCAAGCCTCTGGAAACACCATATATTTT.

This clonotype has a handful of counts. The CDR3 spells CASSNPLTATGELFF. DNA of the CDR3: TGTGCCAGCAGCAACCCTCTGACAGCCACCGGGGAGCTGTTTTTT. This chain joins TRBV12-3 or TRBV12-4 and TRBJ2-2, with D tentatively TRBD1 (5 bases). V was clipped by 6 bases and J by 4 bases, with 15 bases between them. There are 15 residues in the CDR3.

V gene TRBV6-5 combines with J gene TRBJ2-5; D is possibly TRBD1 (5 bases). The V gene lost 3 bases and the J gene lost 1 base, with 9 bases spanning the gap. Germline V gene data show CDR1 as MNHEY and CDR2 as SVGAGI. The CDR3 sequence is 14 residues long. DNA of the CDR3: TGTGCCAGCAGTTATCTGCAGGGCCAAGAGACCCAGTACTTC. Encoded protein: CASSYLQGQETQYF.

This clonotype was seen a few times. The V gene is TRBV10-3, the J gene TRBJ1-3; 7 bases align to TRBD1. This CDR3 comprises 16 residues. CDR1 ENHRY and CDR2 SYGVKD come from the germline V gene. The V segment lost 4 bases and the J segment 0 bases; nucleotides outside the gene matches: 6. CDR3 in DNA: TGTGCCATCAGTGGGGGACAGCGCGTCTCTGGAAACACCATATATTTT. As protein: CAISGGQRVSGNTIYF.

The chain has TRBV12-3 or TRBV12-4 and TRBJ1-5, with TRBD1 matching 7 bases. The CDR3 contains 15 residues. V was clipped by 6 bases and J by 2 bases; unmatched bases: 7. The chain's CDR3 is CASRKAGGGNQPQHF. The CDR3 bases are TGTGCCAGCAGAAAGGCAGGGGGAGGCAATCAGCCCCAGCATTTT.

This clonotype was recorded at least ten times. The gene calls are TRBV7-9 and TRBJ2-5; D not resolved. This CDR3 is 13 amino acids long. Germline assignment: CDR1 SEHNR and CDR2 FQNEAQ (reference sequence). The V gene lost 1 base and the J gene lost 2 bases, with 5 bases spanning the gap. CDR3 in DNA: TGTGCCAGCAGCTTAGTCACTCAAGAGACCCAGTACTTC. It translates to CASSLVTQETQYF.

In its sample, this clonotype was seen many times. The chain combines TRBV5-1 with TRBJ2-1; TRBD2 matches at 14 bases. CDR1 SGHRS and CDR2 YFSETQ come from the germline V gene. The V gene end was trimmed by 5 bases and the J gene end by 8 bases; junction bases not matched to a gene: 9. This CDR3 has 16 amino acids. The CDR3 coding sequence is TGCGCCAGCAGTCGCCAGACTAGCGGGGGGGCTTATGAGCAGTTCTTC. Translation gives CASSRQTSGGAYEQFF. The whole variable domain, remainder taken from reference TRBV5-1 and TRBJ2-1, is KAGVTQTPRYLIKTRGQQVTLSCSPISGHRSVSWYQQTPGQGLQFLFEYFSETQRNKGNFPGRFSGRQFSNSRSEMNVSTLELGDSALYLCASSRQTSGGAYEQFFGPGTRLTVL.

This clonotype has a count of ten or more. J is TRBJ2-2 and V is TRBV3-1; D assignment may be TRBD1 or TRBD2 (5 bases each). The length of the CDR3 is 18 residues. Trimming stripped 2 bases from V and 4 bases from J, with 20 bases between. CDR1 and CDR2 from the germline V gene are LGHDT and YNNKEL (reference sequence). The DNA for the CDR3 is TGTGCCAGCAGCCAATGGGGGACCACTCGTGTAGGCACCGGGGAGCTGTTTTTT. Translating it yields CASSQWGTTRVGTGELFF.

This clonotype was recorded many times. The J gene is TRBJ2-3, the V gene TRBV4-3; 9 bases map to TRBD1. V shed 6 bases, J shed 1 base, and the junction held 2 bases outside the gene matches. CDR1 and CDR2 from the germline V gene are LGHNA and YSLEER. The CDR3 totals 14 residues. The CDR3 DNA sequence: TGCGCCAGCAGTCGGACAGGGGGCACAGATACGCAGTATTTT. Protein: CASSRTGGTDTQYF.

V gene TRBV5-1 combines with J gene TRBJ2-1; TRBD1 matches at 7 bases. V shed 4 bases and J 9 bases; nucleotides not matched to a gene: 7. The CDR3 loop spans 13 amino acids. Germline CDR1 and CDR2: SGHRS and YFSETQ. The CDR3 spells CASSVDRDGEQFF. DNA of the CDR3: TGCGCCAGCAGCGTTGACAGGGACGGTGAGCAGTTCTTC.